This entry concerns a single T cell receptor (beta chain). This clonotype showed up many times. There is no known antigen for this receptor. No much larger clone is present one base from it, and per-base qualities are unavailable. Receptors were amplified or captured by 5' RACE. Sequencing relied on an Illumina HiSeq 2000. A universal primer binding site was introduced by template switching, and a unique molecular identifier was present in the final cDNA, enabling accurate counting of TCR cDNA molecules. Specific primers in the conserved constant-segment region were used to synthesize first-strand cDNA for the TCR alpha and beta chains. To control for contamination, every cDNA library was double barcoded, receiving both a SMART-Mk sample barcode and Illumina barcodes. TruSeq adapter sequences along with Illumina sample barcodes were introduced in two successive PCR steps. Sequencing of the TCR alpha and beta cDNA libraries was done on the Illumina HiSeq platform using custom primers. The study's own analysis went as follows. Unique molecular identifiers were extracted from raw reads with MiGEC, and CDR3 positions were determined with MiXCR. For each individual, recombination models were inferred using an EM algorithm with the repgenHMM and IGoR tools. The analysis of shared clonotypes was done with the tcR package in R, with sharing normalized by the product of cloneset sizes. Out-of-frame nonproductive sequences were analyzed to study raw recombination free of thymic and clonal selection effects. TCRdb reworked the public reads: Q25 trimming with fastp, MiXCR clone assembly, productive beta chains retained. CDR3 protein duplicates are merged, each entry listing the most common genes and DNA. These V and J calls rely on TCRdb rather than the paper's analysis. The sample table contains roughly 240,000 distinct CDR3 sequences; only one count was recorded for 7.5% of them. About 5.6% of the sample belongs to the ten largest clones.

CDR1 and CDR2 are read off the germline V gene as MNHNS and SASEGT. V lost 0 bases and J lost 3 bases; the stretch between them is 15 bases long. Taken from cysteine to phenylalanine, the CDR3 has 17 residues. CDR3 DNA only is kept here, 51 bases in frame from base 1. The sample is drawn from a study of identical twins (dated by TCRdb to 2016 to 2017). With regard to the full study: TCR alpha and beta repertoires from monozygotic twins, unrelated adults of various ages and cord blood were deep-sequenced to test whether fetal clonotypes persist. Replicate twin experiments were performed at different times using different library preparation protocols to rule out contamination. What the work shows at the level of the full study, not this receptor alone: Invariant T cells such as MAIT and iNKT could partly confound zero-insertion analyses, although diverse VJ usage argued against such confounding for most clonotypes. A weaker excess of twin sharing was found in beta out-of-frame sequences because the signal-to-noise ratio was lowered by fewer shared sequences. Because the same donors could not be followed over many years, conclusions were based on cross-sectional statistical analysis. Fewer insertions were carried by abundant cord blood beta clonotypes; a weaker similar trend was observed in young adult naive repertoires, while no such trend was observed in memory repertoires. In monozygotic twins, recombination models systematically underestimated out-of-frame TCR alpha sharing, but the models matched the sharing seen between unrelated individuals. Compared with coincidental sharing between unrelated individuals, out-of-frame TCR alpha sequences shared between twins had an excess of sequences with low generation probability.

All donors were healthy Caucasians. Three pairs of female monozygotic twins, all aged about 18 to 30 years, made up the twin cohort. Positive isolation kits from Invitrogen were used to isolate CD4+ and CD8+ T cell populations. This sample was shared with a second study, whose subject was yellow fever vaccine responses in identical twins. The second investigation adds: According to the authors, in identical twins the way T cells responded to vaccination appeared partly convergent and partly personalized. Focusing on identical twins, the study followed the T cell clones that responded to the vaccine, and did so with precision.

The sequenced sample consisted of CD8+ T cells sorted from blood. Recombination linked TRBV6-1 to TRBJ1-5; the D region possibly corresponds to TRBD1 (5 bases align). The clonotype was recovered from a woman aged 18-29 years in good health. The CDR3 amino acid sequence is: CASSEAFFDSVNQPQHF. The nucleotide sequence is TGTGCCAGCAGTGAAGCGTTTTTTGACAGCGTCAATCAGCCCCAGCATTTT.